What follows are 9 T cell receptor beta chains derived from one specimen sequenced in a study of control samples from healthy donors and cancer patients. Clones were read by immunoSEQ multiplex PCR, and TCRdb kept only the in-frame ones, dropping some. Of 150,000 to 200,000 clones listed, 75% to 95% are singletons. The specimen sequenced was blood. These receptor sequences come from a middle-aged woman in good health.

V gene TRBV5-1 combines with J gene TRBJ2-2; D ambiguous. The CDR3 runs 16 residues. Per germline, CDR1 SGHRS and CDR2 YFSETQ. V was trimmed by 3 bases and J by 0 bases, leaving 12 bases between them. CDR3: CASSSQLAANTGELFF. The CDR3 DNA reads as TGCGCCAGCAGCTCGCAGTTGGCGGCGAACACCGGGGAGCTGTTTTTT.

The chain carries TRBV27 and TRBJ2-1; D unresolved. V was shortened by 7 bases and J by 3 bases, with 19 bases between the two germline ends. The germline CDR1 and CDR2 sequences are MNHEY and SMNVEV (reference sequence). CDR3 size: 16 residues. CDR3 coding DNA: TGTGCCAGCATCCACGGAAGATCGTACCTCTACAATGAGCAGTTCTTC. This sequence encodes CASIHGRSYLYNEQFF.

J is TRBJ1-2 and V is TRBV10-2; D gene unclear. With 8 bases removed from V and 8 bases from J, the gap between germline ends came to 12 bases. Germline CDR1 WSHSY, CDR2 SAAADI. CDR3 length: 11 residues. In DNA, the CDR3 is TGCGCCAGCGTGGGCGCAGGAGGCTACACCTTC. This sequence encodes CASVGAGGYTF.

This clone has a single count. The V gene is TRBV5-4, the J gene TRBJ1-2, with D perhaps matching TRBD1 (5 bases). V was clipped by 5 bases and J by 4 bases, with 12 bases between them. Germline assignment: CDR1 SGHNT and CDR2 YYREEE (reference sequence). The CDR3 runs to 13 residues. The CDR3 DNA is TGTGCCAGCAGGGACTTCGACAGCTATGGCTACACCTTC. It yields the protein CASRDFDSYGYTF.

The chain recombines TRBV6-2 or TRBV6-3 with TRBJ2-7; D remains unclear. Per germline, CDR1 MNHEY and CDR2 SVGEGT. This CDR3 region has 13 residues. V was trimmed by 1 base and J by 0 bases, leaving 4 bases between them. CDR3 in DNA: TGTGCCAGCAGTTACTACAACTCCTACGAGCAGTACTTC. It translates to CASSYYNSYEQYF.

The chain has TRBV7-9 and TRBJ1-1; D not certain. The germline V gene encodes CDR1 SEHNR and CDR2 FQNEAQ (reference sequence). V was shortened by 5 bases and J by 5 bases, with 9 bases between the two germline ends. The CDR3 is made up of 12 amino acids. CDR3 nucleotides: TGTGCCAGCAGCGACTTTGGTACTGAAGCTTTCTTT. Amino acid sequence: CASSDFGTEAFF.

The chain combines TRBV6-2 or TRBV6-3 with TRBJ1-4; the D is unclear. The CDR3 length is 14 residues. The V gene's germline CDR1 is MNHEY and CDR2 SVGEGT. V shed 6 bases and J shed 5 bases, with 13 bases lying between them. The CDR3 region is CASSPPQKNEKLFF. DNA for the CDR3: TGTGCCAGCAGCCCCCCCCAGAAGAATGAAAAACTGTTTTTT.

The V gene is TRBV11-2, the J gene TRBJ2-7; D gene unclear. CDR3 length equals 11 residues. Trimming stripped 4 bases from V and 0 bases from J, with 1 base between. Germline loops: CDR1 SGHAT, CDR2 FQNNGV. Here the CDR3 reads CASSSSYEQYF. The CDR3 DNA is TGTGCCAGCAGCTCCTCCTACGAGCAGTACTTC. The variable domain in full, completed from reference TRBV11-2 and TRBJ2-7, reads EAGVAQSPRYKIIEKRQSVAFWCNPISGHATLYWYQQILGQGPKLLIQFQNNGVVDDSQLPKDRFSAERLKGVDSTLKIQPAKLEDSAVYLCASSSSYEQYFGPGTRLTVT.

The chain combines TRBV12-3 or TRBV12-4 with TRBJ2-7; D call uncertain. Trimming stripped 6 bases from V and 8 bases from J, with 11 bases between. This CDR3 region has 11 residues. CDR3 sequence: CASSLIFKQYF. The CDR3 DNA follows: TGTGCCAGCAGCCTTATCTTCAAGCAGTACTTC.